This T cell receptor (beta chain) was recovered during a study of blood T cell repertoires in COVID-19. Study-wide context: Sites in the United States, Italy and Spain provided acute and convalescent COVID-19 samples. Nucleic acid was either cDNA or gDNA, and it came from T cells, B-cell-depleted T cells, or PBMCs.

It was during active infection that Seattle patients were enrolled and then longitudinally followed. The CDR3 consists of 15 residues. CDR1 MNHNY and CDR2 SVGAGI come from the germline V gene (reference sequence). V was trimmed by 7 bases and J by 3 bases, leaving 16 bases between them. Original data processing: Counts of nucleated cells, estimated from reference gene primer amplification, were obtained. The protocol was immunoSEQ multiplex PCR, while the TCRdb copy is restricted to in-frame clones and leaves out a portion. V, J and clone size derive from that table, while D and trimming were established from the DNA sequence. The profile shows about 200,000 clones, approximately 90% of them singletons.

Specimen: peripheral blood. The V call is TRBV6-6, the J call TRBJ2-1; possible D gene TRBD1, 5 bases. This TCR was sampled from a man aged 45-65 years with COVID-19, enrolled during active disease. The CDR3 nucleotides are TGTGCCAGCATCATTTCCCTTACAGGCTACAATGAGCAGTTCTTC. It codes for CASIISLTGYNEQFF.